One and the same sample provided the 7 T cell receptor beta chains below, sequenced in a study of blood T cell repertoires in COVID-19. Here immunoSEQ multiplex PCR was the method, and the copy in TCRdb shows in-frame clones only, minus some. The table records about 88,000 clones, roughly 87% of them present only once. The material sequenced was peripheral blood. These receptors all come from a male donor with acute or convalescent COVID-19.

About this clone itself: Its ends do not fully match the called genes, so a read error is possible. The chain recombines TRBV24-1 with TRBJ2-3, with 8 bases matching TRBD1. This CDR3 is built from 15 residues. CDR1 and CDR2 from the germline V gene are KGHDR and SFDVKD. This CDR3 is CATSGLGQADDTQYF. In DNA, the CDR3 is TGTGCCACCAGTGGTTTGGGACAGGCGGATGATACGCAGTATTTT.

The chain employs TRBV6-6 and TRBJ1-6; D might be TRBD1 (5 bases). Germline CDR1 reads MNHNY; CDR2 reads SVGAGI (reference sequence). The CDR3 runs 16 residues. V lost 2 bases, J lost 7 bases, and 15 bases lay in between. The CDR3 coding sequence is TGTGCCAGCAGTTACACAAAGGCAGGGTTAAATTCACCCCTCCACTTT. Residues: CASSYTKAGLNSPLHF.

The CDR3 coding sequence is TGTGCCAGCAGTTTGACACGGGGTACGCAGTATTTT. It translates to CASSLTRGTQYF. This chain joins TRBV6-5 and TRBJ2-3, with a tentative D call TRBD2 (5 bases). V was pared by 4 bases and J by 8 bases, with 10 bases between. Germline V lookup: CDR1 MNHEY, CDR2 SVGAGI. The CDR3 is made up of 12 amino acids.

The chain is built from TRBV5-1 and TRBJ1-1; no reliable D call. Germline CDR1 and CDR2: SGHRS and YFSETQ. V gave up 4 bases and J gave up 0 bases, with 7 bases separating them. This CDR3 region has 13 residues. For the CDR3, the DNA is TGCGCCAGCAGCCCGGAGATGAACACTGAAGCTTTCTTT. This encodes CASSPEMNTEAFF.

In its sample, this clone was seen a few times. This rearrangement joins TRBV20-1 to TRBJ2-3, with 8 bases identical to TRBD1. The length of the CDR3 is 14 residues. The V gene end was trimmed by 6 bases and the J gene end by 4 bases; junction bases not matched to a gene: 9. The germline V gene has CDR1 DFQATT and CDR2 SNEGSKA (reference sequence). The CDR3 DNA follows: TGCAGTGCCAGTAGGACAGGGTGGTCAGATACGCAGTATTTT. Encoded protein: CSASRTGWSDTQYF.

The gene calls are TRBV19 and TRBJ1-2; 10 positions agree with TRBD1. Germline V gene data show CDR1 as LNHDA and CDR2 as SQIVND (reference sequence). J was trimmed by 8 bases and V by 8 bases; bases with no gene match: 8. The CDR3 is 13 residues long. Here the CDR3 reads CASDRDRGSGYTF. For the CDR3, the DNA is TGTGCCAGTGATAGGGACAGGGGATCCGGCTACACCTTC.

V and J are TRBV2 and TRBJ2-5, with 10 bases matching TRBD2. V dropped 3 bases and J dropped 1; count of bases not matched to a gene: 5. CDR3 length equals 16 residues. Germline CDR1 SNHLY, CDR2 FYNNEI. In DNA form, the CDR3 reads TGTGCCAGCAGTGAGTTACTAGCGGGGCCCCAAGAGACCCAGTACTTC. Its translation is CASSELLAGPQETQYF.